This TCR beta chain derives from a study of OX40 agonist ivuxolimab in advanced cancers. Germline CDR1 reads SGHAT; CDR2 reads FQDESV (reference sequence). Between the trimmed V and J ends, which lost 8 bases and 0 bases, there was a span of 7 bases. This CDR3 spans 13 amino acids. Produced via immunoSEQ multiplex PCR; TCRdb's table is partial and in-frame only. Of more than 60,000 clones in the sample, around 94% were seen once. This receptor was obtained from an adult with an advanced solid tumor such as melanoma, head and neck, liver or kidney cancer. The source was CD4+ or CD8+ T cells sorted from blood, collected in a trial of the OX40 agonist ivuxolimab. The rearrangement uses TRBV11-1 and TRBJ2-2; D is unresolved. Here the CDR3 DNA reads TGTGCCAGCGATGTAGCGAACACCGGGGAGCTGTTTTTT. It translates to CASDVANTGELFF.